These 25 T cell receptor beta chains originate from one sample sequenced in a study of blood T cell repertoires in COVID-19. Assay: immunoSEQ multiplex PCR; the TCRdb copy retains only in-frame clones and omits some. The data contain 300,000 to 400,000 clones, around 86% of them singletons. The material sequenced was peripheral blood. The receptors derive from a man in his forties or fifties with active or convalescent COVID-19.

V usage is TRBV4-2 and J usage is TRBJ2-3, with D possibly matching TRBD2 (6 bases). The V end lost 5 bases, the J end lost 5 bases, and 14 bases lay between the germline ends. The CDR3 contains 14 residues. Looked up from germline, CDR1 is LGHNA and CDR2 is YNFKEQ. CDR3: CASSGVAVVDTQYF. CDR3 DNA: TGTGCCAGCAGCGGGGTAGCGGTTGTAGATACGCAGTATTTT.

This chain connects TRBV7-9 to TRBJ2-1, with unresolved D. Germline CDR1 and CDR2: SEHNR and FQNEAQ (reference sequence). The CDR3 runs to 13 residues. The V end was cut by 5 bases, the J end by 10 bases, with 15 bases between. CDR3 in amino acids: CASSHPPWHEQFF. The CDR3 DNA reads TGTGCCAGCAGCCATCCACCGTGGCACGAGCAGTTCTTC.

This chain uses TRBV5-1 with TRBJ2-3; D not certain. Trimming took off 3 bases at V and 5 bases at J, with 10 bases between the two ends. This CDR3 is 13 amino acids long. Germline CDR1 reads SGHRS; CDR2 reads YFSETQ. As DNA, the CDR3 is TGCGCCAGCAGCTCCCCTGACTTAGATACGCAGTATTTT. This sequence encodes CASSSPDLDTQYF.

This clone was observed a few times. The V gene is TRBV5-6, the J gene TRBJ1-3, with 8 bases that match TRBD1. Germline values: CDR1 SGHDT, CDR2 YYEEEE. The V and J ends lost 2 bases and 4 bases, in that order; junction bases with no gene match: 5. This CDR3 comprises 15 residues. CDR3 bases: TGTGCCAGCAGCTTCCGGACAGGGCGCGGAAACACCATATATTTT. It specifies CASSFRTGRGNTIYF.

The V and J genes are TRBV24-1 and TRBJ1-1, with 10 bases lining up with TRBD1. V was clipped by 2 bases and J by 5 bases; unmatched bases: 7. Germline loops: CDR1 KGHDR, CDR2 SFDVKD. The CDR3 is 16 residues long. CDR3 bases: TGTGCCACCAGTGATTCACCGGGACAGGGGAAAACTGAAGCTTTCTTT. Encoded protein: CATSDSPGQGKTEAFF.

The chain couples TRBV7-2 to TRBJ2-5; TRBD1 matches 7 bases. Germline V gene lookup returns CDR1 SGHTA and CDR2 FQGNSA. After removal of 0 bases from V and 2 bases from J, the junction contained 9 bases not matched to a gene. CDR3 size: 17 residues. CDR3 loop: CASSLAWYGRGQETQYF. Written as DNA, the CDR3 is TGTGCCAGCAGCTTAGCGTGGTACGGCAGGGGGCAAGAGACCCAGTACTTC.

This chain connects TRBV18 to TRBJ1-1; 7 bases are shared with TRBD1. The CDR3 contains 14 residues. The J segment lost 4 bases and the V segment lost 6 bases, leaving 8 bases of the junction unmatched. Germline CDR1 is KGHSH and CDR2 is LQKENI. The CDR3 protein is CASSRGGAGTEAFF. The CDR3 coding sequence is TGTGCCAGCTCCAGAGGGGGCGCTGGCACTGAAGCTTTCTTT.

This rearrangement joins TRBV2 to TRBJ2-7; tentatively, D is TRBD1 (5 bases). CDR3 length equals 14 residues. CDR1 SNHLY and CDR2 FYNNEI come from the germline V gene. Trimming took 1 base from V and 0 from J, leaving 7 bases between them. In nucleotides, the CDR3 is TGTGCCAGCAGTGAAGAACAGGTCTCCTACGAGCAGTACTTC. Translating gives CASSEEQVSYEQYF. Filled out from reference TRBV2 and TRBJ2-7, the complete variable domain reads EPEVTQTPSHQVTQMGQEVILRCVPISNHLYFYWYRQILGQKVEFLVSFYNNEISEKSEIFDDQFSVERPDGSNFTLKIRSTKLEDSAMYFCASSEEQVSYEQYFGPGTRLTVT.

A remark on this clone: Compared with germline, one end of the junction differs, possibly owing to a read error. The genes are TRBV5-1 and TRBJ2-5, with 9 bases that match TRBD2. The germline V gene has CDR1 SGHRS and CDR2 YFSETQ. The CDR3 runs to 14 residues. CDR3 loop: CARSAGGGLETQYF. CDR3 nucleotide sequence: TGCGCCCGCAGCGCGGGGGGGGGCCTCGAGACCCAGTACTTC. The full variable domain, completed using reference TRBV5-1 and TRBJ2-5, is KAGVTQTPRYLIKTRGQQVTLSCSPISGHRSVSWYQQTPGQGLQFLFEYFSETQRNKGNFPGRFSGRQFSNSRSEMNVSTLELGDSALYLCARSAGGGLETQYFGPGTRLLVL.

J is TRBJ1-1 and V is TRBV3-1 (or the pseudogene TRBV3-2); the D gene is possibly TRBD1 (5 bases). This CDR3 contains 12 residues. Germline assignment: CDR1 LGHDT and CDR2 YNNKEL (reference sequence). V lost 5 bases to trimming and J lost 10 bases, with 14 bases between them. The CDR3 here is CASSSPGGIAFF. CDR3 nucleotide sequence: TGTGCCAGCAGCTCCCCGGGGGGTATAGCTTTCTTT.

The chain has TRBV21-1 and TRBJ1-5; no DNA check was done on the table's D call, TRBD1. TRBV21-1 is annotated as a pseudogene. This CDR3 region has 20 residues. The CDR3 reads CASSKKDYKPGQDSNQPQHF. DNA for the CDR3: TGTGCCAGCAGCAAGAAGGATTATAAGCCGGGACAGGATAGCAATCAGCCCCAGCATTTT.

The chain employs TRBV19 and TRBJ2-3, with TRBD2 matching over 8 bases. The V segment lost 3 bases and the J segment 5 bases; nucleotides outside the gene matches: 4. This CDR3 has 14 amino acids. CDR1 is LNHDA and CDR2 is SQIVND in the germline V gene (reference sequence). The CDR3 DNA is TGTGCCAGTAGTATCGGGACTAGACGAGATACGCAGTATTTT. Translation: CASSIGTRRDTQYF.

There are a few counts of this clone. The chain joins TRBV30 to TRBJ1-1, with no clear D. CDR3 length: 13 amino acids. CDR1 and CDR2 from the germline V gene are GTSNPN and SVGIG (reference sequence). V was clipped by 1 base and J by 10 bases, with 16 bases between them. In nucleotides, the CDR3 is TGTGCCTGGAGTGCATCATTTTTTGTGTTAGCTTTCTTT. Its protein product is CAWSASFFVLAFF.

J is TRBJ2-1 and V is TRBV29-1, with 11 bases lining up with TRBD2. Germline V gene data show CDR1 as SQVTM and CDR2 as ANQGSEA. The CDR3 runs 14 residues. Trimming removed 6 bases from V and 9 bases from J; junction bases left unmatched: 10. CDR3 coding DNA: TGCAGCGTCGATACTAGCGGGAGTAGAAGTGAGCAGTTCTTC. This encodes CSVDTSGSRSEQFF.

V gene TRBV28 combines with J gene TRBJ2-2, with D possibly TRBD1 on 5 matching bases. The CDR3 spans 16 residues. Germline V gives CDR1 MDHEN, CDR2 SYDVKM. V lost 5 bases and J lost 4, with 17 bases in between. CDR3 residues: CASSRPSDRFTGELFF. CDR3 bases: TGTGCCAGCAGTCGACCTTCCGACAGATTCACCGGGGAGCTGTTTTTT.

The chain has TRBV19 and TRBJ2-3; 8 bases agree with TRBD2. Trimming cost V 9 bases and J 2 bases; bases outside gene matches: 7. Germline CDR1 is LNHDA and CDR2 is SQIVND (reference sequence). The CDR3 runs 14 residues. CDR3 in DNA: TGTGCCAGCCAACTAGCGGCCCCCACAGATACGCAGTATTTT. Its translation: CASQLAAPTDTQYF. Based on the CDR3 plus reference TRBV19 and TRBJ2-3, the full variable domain is DGGITQSPKYLFRKEGQNVTLSCEQNLNHDAMYWYRQDPGQGLRLIYYSQIVNDFQKGDIAEGYSVSREKKESFPLTVTSAQKNPTAFYLCASQLAAPTDTQYFGPGTRLTVL.

The rearrangement joins TRBV7-3 to TRBJ2-3; 7 bases are a match to TRBD2. CDR1 is SGHTA and CDR2 is FQGTGA in the germline V gene. The CDR3 has 16 residues. The V segment lost 0 bases and the J segment 1 base; nucleotides outside the gene matches: 4. CDR3 protein: CASSLTGGGGTDTQYF. CDR3 bases: TGTGCCAGCAGCTTAACAGGCGGGGGTGGCACAGATACGCAGTATTTT.

The CDR3 nucleotides read TGTGCCAGCAGTTCGCAGGGGGCGAGGGGCTACACCTTC. Its translation is CASSSQGARGYTF. The J gene is TRBJ1-2, the V gene TRBV12-3 or TRBV12-4, with TRBD1 matching over 8 bases. The CDR3 spans 13 residues. V dropped 4 bases and J dropped 8; count of bases not matched to a gene: 6.

In this sample, this clone turned up once. Here the CDR3 reads CASSMGRGQETQYF. CDR3 nucleotides: TGCGCCAGCAGCATGGGAAGGGGGCAAGAGACCCAGTACTTC. This chain links TRBV5-1 with TRBJ2-5; maybe TRBD1 (6 bases). This CDR3 has 14 residues. CDR1 is SGHRS, CDR2 YFSETQ, per germline. V lost 4 bases and J lost 2, with 12 bases in between.

The chain links TRBV27 to TRBJ2-1, with a weak D call TRBD1 (6 bases). This CDR3 region has 18 residues. CDR1 is MNHEY, CDR2 SMNVEV, per germline (reference sequence). V shed 3 bases and J shed 4 bases, with 22 bases lying between them. CDR3 in DNA: TGTGCCAGCAGTTTGGCTAAACCCCGTCGGACAGCGTACAATGAGCAGTTCTTC. Translating gives CASSLAKPRRTAYNEQFF.

As to this clone: The sample has other DNA sequences that encode this CDR3 too. The CDR3 coding sequence is TGTGCCAGTAGCAGACAGGGCAATCAGCCCCAGCATTTT. This codes for CASSRQGNQPQHF. This chain uses TRBV19 with TRBJ1-5; D may be TRBD1 (6 bases). CDR1 is LNHDA and CDR2 is SQIVND in the germline V gene (reference sequence). CDR3 length: 13 amino acids. The V end was cut by 6 bases, the J end by 2 bases, with 8 bases between.

This clone was detected only once. The chain uses TRBV3-1 (or the pseudogene TRBV3-2) and TRBJ1-2, with a possible D match to TRBD1 (5 bases). In germline, CDR1 is LGHDT, CDR2 YNNKEL (reference sequence). This CDR3 region has 13 residues. Trimming shortened V by 2 bases and J by 3 bases, and 7 bases separated the two germline ends. CDR3 protein: CASSQRGDYGYTF. DNA of the CDR3: TGTGCCAGCAGCCAAAGGGGCGACTATGGCTACACCTTC.

The chain joins TRBV2 to TRBJ1-2; D ambiguous. V shed 1 base and J shed 4 bases, with 7 bases lying between them. From germline, CDR1 is SNHLY and CDR2 FYNNEI. This CDR3 spans 13 amino acids. The CDR3 spells CASSEGAGYGYTF. The DNA of the CDR3 is TGTGCCAGCAGTGAAGGGGCAGGCTATGGCTACACCTTC.

The chain carries TRBV19 and TRBJ1-5, with TRBD1 identical over 7 bases. J lost 2 bases, V lost 7 bases, and 5 bases had no gene match. The CDR3 runs 14 residues. CDR1 is LNHDA, CDR2 SQIVND, per germline (reference sequence). The CDR3 sequence is CASNPTGGNQPQHF. The CDR3 DNA follows: TGTGCCAGTAATCCTACAGGGGGCAATCAGCCCCAGCATTTT.

As regards this clone: The same CDR3 is also encoded by other DNA sequences in this sample. The rearrangement uses TRBV28 and TRBJ1-2; unclear D gene. In germline, CDR1 is MDHEN, CDR2 SYDVKM. V was cut by 1 base and J by 3 bases, with 3 bases left in between. The CDR3 totals 12 residues. Here the CDR3 DNA reads TGTGCCAGCAGTTTATCTGACTATGGCTACACCTTC. Translated, it gives CASSLSDYGYTF.